The next 31 T cell receptor beta chains were all read from a single sample in a study of T-cell memory formation after mild COVID-19. Each CDR3 protein is one row after TCRdb ran MiXCR on the 5' RACE reads. The profile shows fewer than 600,000 distinct CDR3 sequences, about a fifth of them singletons. Material: PBMCs or a T cell subset sorted from them (not recorded which). Receptor source: an adult woman who had mild COVID-19 (a few samples of this study predate the infection). Cell type and time point are not known.

This clonotype was detected ten times or more. The CDR3 here is CASPPENTEAFF. Written as DNA, the CDR3 is TGTGCCAGCCCGCCGGAGAACACTGAAGCTTTCTTT. The chain is built from TRBV12-3 or TRBV12-4 and TRBJ1-1; D unresolved. The length of the CDR3 is 12 residues. With 8 bases removed from V and 1 base from J, the gap between germline ends came to 8 bases.

This clonotype was counted only a few times. The chain employs TRBV7-6 and TRBJ2-1, with 8 nucleotides matching TRBD2. The germline gives CDR1 SGHVS, CDR2 FNYEAQ. V lost 1 base and J lost 2; bases outside the gene matches: 7. This CDR3 has 17 residues. In DNA form, the CDR3 reads TGTGCCAGCAGCTTAGATGAGCCGCGGGAGGCCTACAATGAGCAGTTCTTC. This sequence encodes CASSLDEPREAYNEQFF.

Note on this clonotype: A clone one base away is much larger, so this may be a read error. The V call is TRBV11-3, the J call TRBJ1-1; a weak D match, TRBD1 (5 bases). Deletions cut 4 bases from V and 1 base from J, with 7 bases between. The CDR3 has 13 amino acids. Per the germline V gene, CDR1 is SGHNT and CDR2 is YENEEA. The CDR3 loop reads CASSWDGNTEAFF. CDR3 nucleotide sequence: TGTGCCAGCAGCTGGGACGGGAACACTGAAGCTTTCTTT.

V is TRBV20-1 and J is TRBJ1-6; perhaps TRBD1 as D (5 bases). Germline-derived CDR1 and CDR2 are DFQATT and SNEGSKA (reference sequence). Trimming cost V 3 bases and J 6 bases, with 15 bases left between them. This CDR3 has 15 residues. CDR3 loop: CSARRRGGFNSPLHF. CDR3 sequence (DNA): TGCAGTGCTAGGAGACGTGGGGGTTTTAATTCACCCCTCCACTTT.

CDR3 region: CASSYSTKTERPTSAQETQYF. CDR3 DNA: TGTGCCAGCAGTTACTCGACGAAAACCGAAAGACCGACTAGCGCCCAAGAGACCCAGTACTTC. The rearrangement links TRBV6-2 or TRBV6-3 to TRBJ2-5; 8 bases fit TRBD2. Germline lookup yields CDR1 MNHEY and CDR2 SVGEGT. The CDR3 is 21 amino acids. V trimming: 0 bases; J trimming: 1 base; junction bases outside the gene matches: 19.

The V call is TRBV18, the J call TRBJ2-6; 7 bases line up with TRBD2. The CDR3 spans 17 residues. The junction had 4 bases not matched to a gene; V was cut back by 2 bases and J by 0 bases. The germline V gene encodes CDR1 KGHSH and CDR2 LQKENI. The CDR3 protein is CASSPAGVSSGANVLTF. As DNA, the CDR3 is TGTGCCAGCTCACCAGCGGGGGTGAGCTCTGGGGCCAACGTCCTGACTTTC.

The table lists this clonotype with many counts. This chain uses TRBV7-9 with TRBJ2-1; 12 nucleotides line up with TRBD2. The germline CDR1 and CDR2 sequences are SEHNR and FQNEAQ (reference sequence). V lost 6 bases, J lost 10 bases, and 10 bases stayed unmatched. The CDR3 is made up of 15 amino acids. In nucleotides, the CDR3 is TGTGCCAGCAGGCCTGGACTAGCGGGGACCGGGGAGCAGTTCTTC. Its protein product is CASRPGLAGTGEQFF.

This clonotype was picked up a small number of times. The chain employs TRBV20-1 and TRBJ2-1; 16 bases align to TRBD2. Germline V gives CDR1 DFQATT, CDR2 SNEGSKA (reference sequence). J was trimmed by 5 bases and V by 2 bases; bases with no gene match: 6. There are 17 residues in the CDR3. For the CDR3, the DNA is TGCAGTGCTAGACAGGGACTAGCGGGGGGGCCCCACAATGAGCAGTTCTTC. Translating it yields CSARQGLAGGPHNEQFF.

This rearrangement joins TRBV20-1 to TRBJ2-3, with TRBD1 matching over 9 bases. V was pared by 4 bases and J by 3 bases, with 2 bases of the junction left unmatched. The CDR3 consists of 13 residues. In germline, CDR1 is DFQATT, CDR2 SNEGSKA (reference sequence). Written as DNA, the CDR3 is TGCAGTGCTATGGGACAGGGTACAGATACGCAGTATTTT. It specifies CSAMGQGTDTQYF.

The rearrangement joins TRBV18 to TRBJ2-6; D remains ambiguous. Germline values: CDR1 KGHSH, CDR2 LQKENI. The ends were cut back, 5 bases at V and 0 bases at J, with 17 bases in the middle. The CDR3 totals 18 residues. The CDR3 sequence is CASSTPGRAISGANVLTF. DNA of the CDR3: TGTGCCAGCTCAACCCCCGGTAGAGCTATCTCTGGGGCCAACGTCCTGACTTTC.

This chain links TRBV7-2 with TRBJ2-7, with 8 bases that match TRBD2. Germline CDR1 and CDR2: SGHTA and FQGNSA. Losses at the gene ends were 3 bases for V and 0 bases for J; bases not matched to a gene: 1. The CDR3 loop spans 14 amino acids. CDR3 amino acids: CASSFTSGSYEQYF. The CDR3 coding sequence is TGTGCCAGCAGCTTTACTAGCGGCTCCTACGAGCAGTACTTC.

V usage is TRBV24-1 and J usage is TRBJ2-2; tentatively, D is TRBD2 (6 bases). The CDR3 extends over 13 amino acids. Germline CDR1 reads KGHDR; CDR2 reads SFDVKD. Trimming removed 4 bases at V and 9 bases at J, with 11 bases between. The CDR3 reads CATSDTTSWELFF. The DNA of the CDR3 is TGTGCCACCAGTGACACTACTAGCTGGGAGCTGTTTTTT.

The rearrangement joins TRBV7-6 to TRBJ2-1; the match to TRBD1 covers 8 bases. V lost 5 bases to trimming and J lost 7 bases; unmatched junction nucleotides: 10. The CDR3 is 15 amino acids. The germline V gene encodes CDR1 SGHVS and CDR2 FNYEAQ. The CDR3 DNA follows: TGTGCCAGCAGCCCAATGGTGACAGGGGAAAATGAGCAGTTCTTC. Amino acids: CASSPMVTGENEQFF.

This clonotype was observed a handful of times. V is TRBV5-5 and J is TRBJ2-3, with a tentative D call TRBD1 (6 bases). Trimming left V 2 bases short and J 4 bases short, with 20 bases between. This CDR3 has 17 residues. The germline V gene encodes CDR1 SGHKS and CDR2 YYEKEE (reference sequence). The CDR3 DNA reads TGTGCCAGCAGCTTAGAACTACAGGGAGCTGTTGCAGATACGCAGTATTTT. This translates into CASSLELQGAVADTQYF.

The V gene is TRBV6-4, the J gene TRBJ1-6; maybe TRBD1 (5 bases). V was trimmed by 4 bases and J by 0 bases, leaving 10 bases between them. Germline lookup yields CDR1 MRHNA and CDR2 SNTAGT. The CDR3 sequence is 16 residues long. The CDR3 is CASSVTGSSYNSPLHF. CDR3 DNA sequence: TGTGCCAGCAGTGTTACAGGAAGCTCCTATAATTCACCCCTCCACTTT.

The CDR3 DNA reads TGTGCCAGCAGGACTATAGGGGGGAACACTGAAGCTTTCTTT. Amino acid sequence: CASRTIGGNTEAFF. The rearrangement uses TRBV6-5 and TRBJ1-1, with TRBD1 as a possible D gene (6 bases). The germline V and J ends were trimmed by 6 bases and 1 base, with 12 bases remaining between them. In germline, CDR1 is MNHEY, CDR2 SVGAGI. This CDR3 has 14 residues.

The V and J genes are TRBV7-9 and TRBJ1-1; D might be TRBD1 (6 bases). Trimming left V 7 bases short and J 3 bases short, with 15 bases between. The CDR3 is made up of 14 amino acids. The germline CDR1 and CDR2 sequences are SEHNR and FQNEAQ (reference sequence). CDR3 residues: CASTPTGWDTEAFF. The DNA for the CDR3 is TGTGCCAGCACCCCGACAGGATGGGACACTGAAGCTTTCTTT.

The chain is built from TRBV6-1 and TRBJ2-3, with TRBD2 matching over 14 bases. With 2 bases clipped from V and 7 bases from J, the junction kept 5 bases outside the gene matches. CDR1 is MNHNS, CDR2 SASEGT, per germline. The CDR3 is made up of 16 amino acids. The CDR3 bases are TGTGCCAGCAGTGAATGGACTAGCGGGAGGCCCAATACGCAGTATTTT. This codes for CASSEWTSGRPNTQYF.

This clonotype was observed a few times. The chain has TRBV4-3 and TRBJ2-3; D possibly corresponds to TRBD2 (5 bases). Trimming shortened V by 0 bases and J by 1 base, and 11 bases separated the two germline ends. The CDR3 totals 16 residues. CDR1 and CDR2 from the germline V gene are LGHNA and YSLEER. CDR3 loop: CASSQDGSGRTDTQYF. The CDR3 DNA reads as TGCGCCAGCAGCCAAGATGGAAGCGGACGCACAGATACGCAGTATTTT.

This clonotype appeared a few times. The V and J genes are TRBV29-1 and TRBJ2-3; D unresolved. The germline gives CDR1 SQVTM, CDR2 ANQGSEA. Trimming cost V 0 bases and J 4 bases, with 5 bases left between them. This CDR3 region has 12 residues. The CDR3 loop is CSVEEVPDTQYF. For the CDR3, the DNA is TGCAGCGTTGAAGAAGTACCAGATACGCAGTATTTT.

The gene calls are TRBV18 and TRBJ2-7, with 9 bases identical to TRBD2. Trimming removed 2 bases from V and 6 bases from J; junction bases left unmatched: 11. CDR3 size: 16 residues. Germline-derived CDR1 and CDR2 are KGHSH and LQKENI. The DNA for the CDR3 is TGTGCCAGCTCACCAGGGCTAGCGGGATCCATCCGCGAGCAGTACTTC. Protein product: CASSPGLAGSIREQYF.

The rearrangement joins TRBV4-3 to TRBJ1-2, with D hard to call. CDR3 length equals 13 residues. Trimming took 0 bases from V and 4 from J, leaving 6 bases between them. Germline CDR1 reads LGHNA; CDR2 reads YSLEER. The CDR3 region is CASSQDGIYGYTF. Here the CDR3 DNA reads TGCGCCAGCAGCCAAGACGGCATCTATGGCTACACCTTC.

This clonotype showed up just once. As DNA, the CDR3 is TGTGCCAGCAGTTACCCCGATGTTCCACAGGGCAGGGGCTACGAGCAGTACTTC. Translated, it gives CASSYPDVPQGRGYEQYF. The chain joins TRBV6-6 to TRBJ2-7; D might be TRBD1 (6 bases). The germline V gene encodes CDR1 MNHNY and CDR2 SVGAGI (reference sequence). The CDR3 runs to 18 residues. Trimming left V 2 bases short and J 3 bases short, with 23 bases between.

This clonotype occurred a few times. The CDR3 region has the DNA TGCAGTGCCGTTGAGGGGGGGCCCACAGATACGCAGTATTTT. Amino acid sequence: CSAVEGGPTDTQYF. The chain joins TRBV20-1 to TRBJ2-3; D possibly corresponds to TRBD2 (7 bases). The CDR3 extends over 14 amino acids. Germline loops: CDR1 DFQATT, CDR2 SNEGSKA (reference sequence). V lost 6 bases and J 2 bases, leaving 15 bases between the germline ends.

This chain connects TRBV12-3 or TRBV12-4 to TRBJ1-1; D uncertain. Trimming stripped 5 bases from V and 3 bases from J, with 13 bases between. The CDR3 covers 14 residues. The CDR3 spells CASSTRGRYTEAFF. The CDR3, as DNA: TGTGCCAGCAGTACGAGAGGACGGTACACTGAAGCTTTCTTT.

This clonotype was observed at least ten times. The chain is built from TRBV5-6 and TRBJ1-6; 8 nucleotides align to TRBD1. Trimming at V came to 2 bases and at J to 7 bases, leaving 8 bases not matched to a gene. Germline CDR1 is SGHDT and CDR2 is YYEEEE. This CDR3 is 16 amino acids long. The CDR3 coding sequence is TGTGCCAGCAGCTTCTATCAGGGGGCGCGGAATTCACCCCTCCACTTT. Translation gives CASSFYQGARNSPLHF.

This clonotype was detected a few times. A junction end diverges from the germline sequence, so it may reflect a read error. The chain is built from TRBV12-3 or TRBV12-4 and TRBJ1-5, with D uncertain. This CDR3 comprises 14 residues. The CDR3 sequence: CASSLSGSSQPQHF. Here the CDR3 DNA reads TGTGCCAGCAGTTTATCGGGAAGCAGTCAGCCCCAGCATTTT.

The sample holds a few counts of this clonotype. This rearrangement joins TRBV30 to TRBJ2-1; D is ambiguous. The V end was cut by 3 bases, the J end by 9 bases, with 9 bases between. CDR1 GTSNPN and CDR2 SVGIG come from the germline V gene (reference sequence). The CDR3 runs to 11 residues. The CDR3 sequence: CAWSHAGEQFF. DNA for the CDR3: TGTGCCTGGAGCCATGCCGGTGAGCAGTTCTTC.

In its sample, this clonotype was seen a few times. The chain uses TRBV7-9 and TRBJ2-5; D is undetermined. Per the germline V gene, CDR1 is SEHNR and CDR2 is FQNEAQ (reference sequence). CDR3 length: 13 residues. The V end was cut by 1 base, the J end by 5 bases, with 8 bases between. The DNA of the CDR3 is TGTGCCAGCAGCTTAGTAGGGCCGGAGACCCAGTACTTC. It yields the protein CASSLVGPETQYF.

This sequence joins TRBV10-3 and TRBJ2-2, with TRBD1 as a possible D gene (6 bases). The CDR3 spans 15 residues. CDR1 and CDR2 (germline): ENHRY, SYGVKD. The ends were cut back, 2 bases at V and 0 bases at J, with 7 bases in the middle. The CDR3 region is CAISEGGANTGELFF. DNA of the CDR3: TGTGCCATCAGTGAGGGGGGCGCGAACACCGGGGAGCTGTTTTTT.

The V and J genes are TRBV5-1 and TRBJ1-3; D uncertain. The germline gives CDR1 SGHRS, CDR2 YFSETQ. Between the trimmed V and J ends, which lost 0 bases and 2 bases, there was a span of 3 bases. The CDR3 runs 13 residues. CDR3 bases: TGCGCCAGCAGCTTGGCCACTGGAAACACCATATATTTT. This codes for CASSLATGNTIYF.